These T cell receptor beta chains were read from a single sample in a study of blood T cell repertoires in COVID-19. Clones were read by immunoSEQ multiplex PCR, and TCRdb kept only the in-frame ones, dropping some. Among about 170,000 clones listed, approximately 91% were seen once. Sequencing input: PBMCs or T cells enriched from blood (not recorded which). The origin of the receptors is a woman in her late teens or twenties who had recovered from COVID-19. Each CDR3 is given with its conserved first and last residue. Fields, in order: D gene, clone size, J gene, V gene, CDR3 DNA, CDR3 protein. A D gene is named only where the DNA matches it firmly. Size tells how often a clone was seen (once, few, many) or the class of an expanded clone, and some rows leave it out.

TRBD2 | . | TRBJ2-2 | TRBV7-6 | TGTGCCAGCAGCTTGGAGGGAGGGCTCGGCGGGGAGCTGTTTTTT | CASSLEGGLGGELFF
TRBD2 | few | TRBJ2-7 | TRBV29-1 | TGCAGCCAGGAGCGGGACTCCTACGAGCAGTACTTC | CSQERDSYEQYF
. | . | TRBJ2-7 | TRBV4-1 | TGCGCCAGCAGCCCCCGGGGACAATACGAGCAGTACTTC | CASSPRGQYEQYF
TRBD1 | . | TRBJ2-5 | TRBV5-1 | TGCGCCAGCTGGACAGGGGATGAAGAGACCCAGTACTTC | CASWTGDEETQYF
. | . | TRBJ1-2 | TRBV9 | TGTGCCAGCAGCGGACTTTATGGCTACACCTTC | CASSGLYGYTF
. | . | TRBJ2-7 | TRBV10-3 | TGTGCCATCAGTGATATCATCTACAGGGGGGGTTACTTC | CAISDIIYRGGYF
TRBD1 | few | TRBJ1-6 | TRBV2 | TGTGCCAGCAGCCGGGACAGGGGAGGTTCACCCCTCCACTTT | CASSRDRGGSPLHF
TRBD2 | . | TRBJ2-7 | TRBV5-1 | TGCGCCAGCAGCAGGGAGGGACTAGCGGGACACGAGCAGTACTTC | CASSREGLAGHEQYF
. | . | TRBJ2-7 | TRBV7-8 | TGTGCCAGCAGCTTAGGGTACAGGGTGAACGAGCAGTACTTC | CASSLGYRVNEQYF
. | . | TRBJ1-4 | TRBV5-6 | TGTGCCAGCAGTCCGCTGAGGAGCTTTAATGAAAAACTGTTTTTT | CASSPLRSFNEKLFF
. | . | TRBJ2-3 | TRBV7-2 | TGTGCCAGCAGCTCTGGGGAACTAGGGTTTTGGTCTACGCAGTATTTT | CASSSGELGFWSTQYF
. | few | TRBJ2-3 | TRBV11-3 | TGTGCCAGCAGCTTAGCCGCGGGCCAAGTAGATACGCAGTATTTT | CASSLAAGQVDTQYF
. | . | TRBJ1-2 | TRBV27 | TGTGCCAGCAGTTTGCAGCAGGGTGGGAGGAGATACACCTTC | CASSLQQGGRRYTF
TRBD1 | . | TRBJ2-5 | TRBV27 | TGTGCCAGCAGTTTGCGACAGGGTTGGGAGACCCAGTACTTC | CASSLRQGWETQYF
. | . | TRBJ2-5 | TRBV9 | TGTGCCAGCAGCGTAAGGTCCGGGGAGACCCAGTACTTC | CASSVRSGETQYF
. | once | TRBJ2-7 | TRBV6-1 | TGTGCCAGCAGTGAAGCTGGGGGCGTCTACGAGCAGTACTTC | CASSEAGGVYEQYF
TRBD1 | . | TRBJ1-5 | TRBV27 | TGTGCCAGCAGCGGGGTAGGGGGCCAGCCCCAGCATTTT | CASSGVGGQPQHF
TRBD2 | . | TRBJ2-7 | TRBV11-1 | TGTGCCAGCAGCCGACTAGCGGGAAGGTACGAGCAGTACTTC | CASSRLAGRYEQYF
. | . | TRBJ2-5 | TRBV5-1 | TGCGCCAGCAGCTTGAACCTAGCGGAGACCCAGTACTTC | CASSLNLAETQYF
TRBD2 | . | TRBJ2-1 | TRBV5-1 | TGCGCCAGCAGCTTGGGACTAGCGATCGACAATGAGCAGTTCTTC | CASSLGLAIDNEQFF
. | . | TRBJ2-7 | TRBV10-3 | TGTGCCATCAGTGACCAGGGGTGGCGGTCTGACGAGCAGTACTTC | CAISDQGWRSDEQYF
TRBD2 | . | TRBJ2-1 | TRBV4-2 | TGTGCCAGCAGCCGAGCTACGGGGACTAGCGGGATTGAGCGGGTCTTC | CASSRATGTSGIERVF
. | . | TRBJ1-1 | TRBV24-1 | TGTGCCACCAGTGATTTTCTGGGGAGGATGAACACTGAAGCTTTCTTT | CATSDFLGRMNTEAFF
TRBD1 | . | TRBJ2-2 | TRBV28 | TGTGCCAGCAGACCACAGGGGCGCGTCACCGGGGAGCTGTTTTTT | CASRPQGRVTGELFF
TRBD2 | . | TRBJ2-2 | TRBV7-3 | TGTGCCAGCAGCTTAATCGGCGGGAGCGGGAACACCGGGGAGCTGTTTTTT | CASSLIGGSGNTGELFF
TRBD1 | . | TRBJ2-1 | TRBV7-2 | TGTGCCAGCAGCCCAGGGGGTCTTGCCGCCGATGAGCAGTTCTTC | CASSPGGLAADEQFF
. | . | TRBJ2-7 | TRBV5-6 | TGTGCCAGCAGCTTGCTCGCGTCACTCTCCTACGAGCAGTACTTC | CASSLLASLSYEQYF
. | . | TRBJ2-5 | TRBV3-1/TRBV3-2 | TGTGCCAGCAGCCAATCCACGCCAGGGGAAGAGACCCAGTACTTC | CASSQSTPGEETQYF
TRBD1 | . | TRBJ2-1 | TRBV5-6 | TGTGCCAGCAGCGTCGACAGGGTAAGCTCCTACAATGAGCAGTTCTTC | CASSVDRVSSYNEQFF
. | . | TRBJ2-3 | TRBV10-3 | TGTGCCATCAGTGAGTCGACGGGGAGGACAGATACGCAGTATTTT | CAISESTGRTDTQYF
. | . | TRBJ1-1 | TRBV19 | TGTGCCAGTGCAGGGTACGCGAACACTGAAGCTTTCTTT | CASAGYANTEAFF
TRBD1 | . | TRBJ2-5 | TRBV7-2 | TGTGCCAGCAGCCGAGGGACAGCGGAGACCCAGTACTTC | CASSRGTAETQYF
TRBD1 | . | TRBJ2-5 | TRBV3-1/TRBV3-2 | TGTGCCAGCAGCCAAGGGACCGGGACAGGGAAGACCCAGTACTTC | CASSQGTGTGKTQYF
TRBD2 | . | TRBJ2-1 | TRBV9 | TGTGCCAGCAGCGTAGGGGCTAGCGGGAGAGATGAGCAGTTCTTC | CASSVGASGRDEQFF
TRBD2 | . | TRBJ2-1 | TRBV7-9 | TGTGCCAGCAGCCACCCGGGTAGCGGGAGCCCCTACAATGAGCAGTTCTTC | CASSHPGSGSPYNEQFF
TRBD1 | . | TRBJ2-5 | TRBV28 | TGTGCCAGCAGTCCAACAGGGGGCTCGGAGACCCAGTACTTC | CASSPTGGSETQYF
TRBD1 | . | TRBJ1-3 | TRBV4-1 | TGCGCCAGCAGCCAGGGGGGACAGTCGGGATCTGGAAACACCATATATTTT | CASSQGGQSGSGNTIYF
TRBD1 | . | TRBJ1-2 | TRBV6-5 | TGTGCCAGCAGGCGGACAGGGGGCCGCTACACCTTC | CASRRTGGRYTF
. | few | TRBJ1-1 | TRBV10-3 | TGTGCCAGCGGGGGGTGGAACACTGAAGCTTTCTTT | CASGGWNTEAFF
. | . | TRBJ2-1 | TRBV27 | TGTGCCAGCAGTCCGAACGGTGACAATGAGCAGTTCTTC | CASSPNGDNEQFF
TRBD2 | . | TRBJ2-3 | TRBV28 | TGTGCCAGCAGTTTGGGTGTTGGGGCTAGCGGGGTAGATACGCAGTATTTT | CASSLGVGASGVDTQYF
TRBD2 | . | TRBJ2-3 | TRBV4-2 | TGTGCCAGCAGCCAACAGCGGGAGGCTAGCACAGATACGCAGTATTTT | CASSQQREASTDTQYF
. | . | TRBJ2-4 | TRBV9 | TGTGCCAGCAGCGTAGTTGGAGGGGAAAACATTCAGTACTTC | CASSVVGGENIQYF
. | . | TRBJ2-2 | TRBV5-5 | TGTGCCAGCAGCTTGGCGGGGGAAAGGTTGTCCGGGGAGCTGTTTTTT | CASSLAGERLSGELFF